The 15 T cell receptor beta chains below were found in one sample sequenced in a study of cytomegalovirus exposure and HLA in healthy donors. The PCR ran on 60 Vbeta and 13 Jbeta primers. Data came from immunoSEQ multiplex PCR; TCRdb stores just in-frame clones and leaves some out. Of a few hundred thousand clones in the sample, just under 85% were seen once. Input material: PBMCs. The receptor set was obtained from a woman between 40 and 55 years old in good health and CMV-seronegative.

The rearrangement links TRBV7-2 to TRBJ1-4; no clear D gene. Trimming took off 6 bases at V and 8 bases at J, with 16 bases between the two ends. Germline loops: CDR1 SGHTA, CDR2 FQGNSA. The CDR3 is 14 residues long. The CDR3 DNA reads TGTGCCAGCAGTCGCGACCCGCGGGAGGAAAAACTGTTTTTT. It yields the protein CASSRDPREEKLFF.

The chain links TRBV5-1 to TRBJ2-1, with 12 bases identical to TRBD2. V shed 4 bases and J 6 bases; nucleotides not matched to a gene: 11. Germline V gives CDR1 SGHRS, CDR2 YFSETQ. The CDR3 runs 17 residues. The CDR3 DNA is TGCGCCAGCAGCCCCGCTAGCGGGGGGGCCCCTTCCAATGAGCAGTTCTTC. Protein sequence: CASSPASGGAPSNEQFF. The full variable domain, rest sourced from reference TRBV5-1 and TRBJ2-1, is KAGVTQTPRYLIKTRGQQVTLSCSPISGHRSVSWYQQTPGQGLQFLFEYFSETQRNKGNFPGRFSGRQFSNSRSEMNVSTLELGDSALYLCASSPASGGAPSNEQFFGPGTRLTVL.

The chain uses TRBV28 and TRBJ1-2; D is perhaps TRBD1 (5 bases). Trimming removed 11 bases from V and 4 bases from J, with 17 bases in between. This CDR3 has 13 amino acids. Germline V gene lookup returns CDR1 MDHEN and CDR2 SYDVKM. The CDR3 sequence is CAYGGGSGYGYTF. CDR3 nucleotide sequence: TGTGCCTACGGGGGGGGTTCCGGCTATGGCTACACCTTC.

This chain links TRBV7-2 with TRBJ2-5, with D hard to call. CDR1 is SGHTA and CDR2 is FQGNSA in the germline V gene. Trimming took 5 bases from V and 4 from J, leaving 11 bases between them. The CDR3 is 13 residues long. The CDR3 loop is CASSIDTRETQYF. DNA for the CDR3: TGTGCCAGCAGCATCGACACTCGAGAGACCCAGTACTTC.

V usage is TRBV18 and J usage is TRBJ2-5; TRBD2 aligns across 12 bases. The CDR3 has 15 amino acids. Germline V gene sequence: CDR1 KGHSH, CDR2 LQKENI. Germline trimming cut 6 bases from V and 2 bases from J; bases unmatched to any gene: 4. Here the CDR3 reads CASSQGLAGQETQYF. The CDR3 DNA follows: TGTGCCAGCTCTCAAGGACTAGCGGGGCAAGAGACCCAGTACTTC.

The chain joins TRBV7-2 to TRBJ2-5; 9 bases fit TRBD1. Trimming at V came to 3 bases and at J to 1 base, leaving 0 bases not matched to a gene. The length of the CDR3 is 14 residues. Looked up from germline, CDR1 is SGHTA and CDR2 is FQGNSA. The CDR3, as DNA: TGTGCCAGCAGCTTGACAGGGGGCCAAGAGACCCAGTACTTC. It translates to CASSLTGGQETQYF.

CDR3 residues: CASSLGRVSETQYF. The CDR3 bases are TGCGCCAGCAGCTTGGGCAGGGTATCGGAGACCCAGTACTTC. The V call is TRBV5-1, the J call TRBJ2-5, with D maybe TRBD1 (5 bases). The CDR3 is 14 residues long. Germline V gives CDR1 SGHRS, CDR2 YFSETQ. With 0 bases removed from V and 5 bases from J, the gap between germline ends came to 11 bases.

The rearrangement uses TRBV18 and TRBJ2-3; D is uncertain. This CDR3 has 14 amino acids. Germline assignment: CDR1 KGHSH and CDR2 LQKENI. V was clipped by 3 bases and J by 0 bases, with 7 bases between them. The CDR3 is CASSPARSTDTQYF. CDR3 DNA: TGTGCCAGCTCACCCGCGCGGAGCACAGATACGCAGTATTTT.

The CDR3 DNA sequence: TGTGCCTGGGGGGGGACAGGGGCTTCTAACTATGGCTACACCTTC. Protein product: CAWGGTGASNYGYTF. The chain is built from TRBV30 and TRBJ1-2, with 10 bases aligning to TRBD1. Trimming cost V 5 bases and J 0 bases; bases outside gene matches: 6. Per the germline V gene, CDR1 is GTSNPN and CDR2 is SVGIG (reference sequence). This CDR3 is built from 15 residues.

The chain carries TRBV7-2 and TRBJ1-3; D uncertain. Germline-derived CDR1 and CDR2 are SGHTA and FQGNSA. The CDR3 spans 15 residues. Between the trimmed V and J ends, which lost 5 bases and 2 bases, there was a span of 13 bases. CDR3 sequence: CASSPSPGTGNTIYF. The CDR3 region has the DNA TGTGCCAGCAGCCCCAGTCCGGGGACTGGAAACACCATATATTTT.

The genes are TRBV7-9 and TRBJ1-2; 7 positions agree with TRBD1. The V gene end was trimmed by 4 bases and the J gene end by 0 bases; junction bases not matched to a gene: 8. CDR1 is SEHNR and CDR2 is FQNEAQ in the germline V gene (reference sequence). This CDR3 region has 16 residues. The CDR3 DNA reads TGTGCCAGCAGCTCAACCCGCCAGGGGGCTAACTATGGCTACACCTTC. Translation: CASSSTRQGANYGYTF.

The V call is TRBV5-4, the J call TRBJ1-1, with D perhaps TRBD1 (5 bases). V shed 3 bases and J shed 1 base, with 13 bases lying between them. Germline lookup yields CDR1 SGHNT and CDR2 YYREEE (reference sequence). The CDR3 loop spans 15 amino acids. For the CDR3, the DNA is TGTGCCAGCAGCTCACTGACAGTAGCGAACACTGAAGCTTTCTTT. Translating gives CASSSLTVANTEAFF.

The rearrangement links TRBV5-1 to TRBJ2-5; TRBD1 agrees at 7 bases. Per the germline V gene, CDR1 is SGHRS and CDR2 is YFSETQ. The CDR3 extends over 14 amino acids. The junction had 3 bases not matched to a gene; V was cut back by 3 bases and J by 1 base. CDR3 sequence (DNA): TGCGCCAGCAGCTCCGGGACAGTCCAAGAGACCCAGTACTTC. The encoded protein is CASSSGTVQETQYF.

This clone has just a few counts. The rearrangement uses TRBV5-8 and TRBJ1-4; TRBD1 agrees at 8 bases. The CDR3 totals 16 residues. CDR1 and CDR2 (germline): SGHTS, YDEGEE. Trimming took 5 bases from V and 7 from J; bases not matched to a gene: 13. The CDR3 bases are TGTGCCAGCAGGGCACACGGACAGGGCGGGAGTGAAAAACTGTTTTTT. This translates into CASRAHGQGGSEKLFF.

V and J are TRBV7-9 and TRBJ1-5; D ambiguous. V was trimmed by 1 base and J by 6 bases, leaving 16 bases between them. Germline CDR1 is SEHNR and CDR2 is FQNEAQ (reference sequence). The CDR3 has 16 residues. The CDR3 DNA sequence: TGTGCCAGCAGCTTAGTACCCTCGGGCGGGAGTCAGCCCCAGCATTTT. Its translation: CASSLVPSGGSQPQHF.